This TCR beta chain originates from a study of T-cell memory formation after mild COVID-19. This clonotype has only a few counts. TCRdb called the 5' RACE reads again in MiXCR, with one record for every CDR3 protein. The sample consists of some 300,000 distinct CDR3 sequences, around a fifth of them appearing once. The CDR3 length is 17 residues. Germline V gene lookup returns CDR1 SGHRS and CDR2 YFSETQ. J gave up 7 bases and V 2 bases, and 12 bases lay outside the gene matches. The sample consisted of PBMCs or a T cell subset sorted from them (not recorded which). This sequence joins TRBV5-1 and TRBJ1-6; 7 bases line up with TRBD1. The receptor comes from a man in his late teens or twenties who had mild COVID-19 (a few samples of this study predate the infection). Cell type and time point are not known. The CDR3 loop reads CASSFDFPPTGNSPLHF. CDR3 bases: TGCGCCAGCAGCTTCGATTTTCCTCCGACAGGGAATTCACCCCTCCACTTT.